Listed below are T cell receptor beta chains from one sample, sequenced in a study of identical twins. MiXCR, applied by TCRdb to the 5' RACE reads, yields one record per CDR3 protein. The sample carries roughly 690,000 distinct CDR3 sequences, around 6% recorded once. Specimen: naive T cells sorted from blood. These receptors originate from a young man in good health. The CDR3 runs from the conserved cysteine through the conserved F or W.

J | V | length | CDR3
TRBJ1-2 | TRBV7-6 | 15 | CASSARDRGGQDYTF
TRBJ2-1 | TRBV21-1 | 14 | CARTGLAGDNEQFF
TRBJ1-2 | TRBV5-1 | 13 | CASSADSTGGYTF
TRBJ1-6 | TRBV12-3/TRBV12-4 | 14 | CASTKDRGGSPLHF
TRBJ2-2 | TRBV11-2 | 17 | CASSLVVRGGVIGELFF
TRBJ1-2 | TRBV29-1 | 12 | CSGGAGGDGYTF
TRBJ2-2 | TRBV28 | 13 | CASSERGSGELFF
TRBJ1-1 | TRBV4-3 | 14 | CASSRETGAVEAFF
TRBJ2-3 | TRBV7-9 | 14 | CASSLETEGGTQYF
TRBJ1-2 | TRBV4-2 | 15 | CASSPAPGIDYGYTF
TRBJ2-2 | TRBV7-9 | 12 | CASIDTTGELFF
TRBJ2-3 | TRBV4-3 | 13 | CASSQDLEDTQYF
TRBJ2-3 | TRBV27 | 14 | CASSLGRATDTQYF
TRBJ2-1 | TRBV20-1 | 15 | CSASDSGSSGNEQFF
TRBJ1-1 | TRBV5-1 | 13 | CASSQGQGPEAFF
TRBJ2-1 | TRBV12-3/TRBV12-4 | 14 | CASSLAGGLNEQFF
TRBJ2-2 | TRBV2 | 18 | CASSAASGRKSYTGELFF
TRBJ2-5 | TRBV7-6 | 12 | CASSPSAETQYF
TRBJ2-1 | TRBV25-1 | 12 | CAVWSLGDEQFF
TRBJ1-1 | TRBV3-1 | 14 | CASIDTNSRTEAFF
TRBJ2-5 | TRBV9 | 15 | CASSVAMGDQETQYF
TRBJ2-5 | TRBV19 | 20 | CASSTGGAGVPWSFQETQYF
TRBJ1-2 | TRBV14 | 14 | CASSPKLANYGYTF